What follows is one T cell receptor (beta chain) and its context. What it binds is not known. The data stem from a study of T cells after yellow fever vaccination. This CDR3 comprises 13 residues. Between the trimmed V and J ends, which lost 3 bases and 0 bases, there was a span of 6 bases. CDR1 is KGHSH and CDR2 is LQKENI in the germline V gene. General study points: Overall, a small share of clonotypes was seen in both CD4 and CD8 compartments.

TCRdb processed the 5' RACE reads anew with MiXCR; each CDR3 protein has one entry. The table has more than 350,000 distinct CDR3 sequences, about 9.9% seen once. This receptor was identified in a man aged 18 to 29 who received the YFV17D yellow fever vaccine. The genes are TRBV18 and TRBJ2-7; no reliable D call. The starting material was PBMCs, obtained on the day of the first yellow fever vaccination. CDR3 loop: CASSPYFSYEQYV. CDR3 in DNA: TGTGCCAGCTCACCCTATTTCTCCTACGAGCAGTACGTC.